Reported below is one TCR beta chain. As yet, its antigen is unknown. These data are taken from a study of CD8+CD57+ T cells in acquired aplastic anemia. Genomic DNA, the template, was used for profiling of the TCR beta VDJ and CDR3. Each CDR3 protein gets one entry after TCRdb re-called the reads with MiXCR. The table shows fewer than 45,000 distinct CDR3 sequences, with more than 65% occurring only once. General study results and limits: Common to patients and controls were twenty-nine CD8+ CDR3 sequences.

This TCR was recovered from a human donor in good health, serving as a control. Sequencing used sorted CD4+, CD8+, or CD8+CD57+ T cells (not recorded which) from PBMCs.

The CDR3 sequence is CASGEMSSYEQYF. CDR3 bases: TGTGCCAGCGGGGAGATGAGCTCCTACGAGCAGTACTTC. The rearrangement joins TRBV7-9 to TRBJ2-7; D might be TRBD2 (5 bases). Germline-derived CDR1 and CDR2 are SEHNR and FQNEAQ (reference sequence). The CDR3 runs to 13 residues. V dropped 8 bases and J dropped 0 bases, with 11 bases sitting between them.